These 10 T cell receptor beta chains share one sample of origin, sequenced in a study of T cell responses to AZD1222 COVID-19 vaccine. The protocol was immunoSEQ multiplex PCR, while the TCRdb copy is restricted to in-frame clones and leaves out a portion. The sample has about 120,000 clones; more than 80% are singletons. The sequencing used peripheral blood, collected 28 days after the second dose of the MenACWY control vaccine. All receptors derive from an adult who received the MenACWY meningococcal vaccine as a control.

The rearrangement uses TRBV7-2 and TRBJ2-2; 7 positions match TRBD2. Germline trimming cut 2 bases from V and 7 bases from J; bases unmatched to any gene: 7. The CDR3 extends over 15 amino acids. Germline loops: CDR1 SGHTA, CDR2 FQGNSA. The CDR3, as DNA: TGTGCCAGCAGCTTACTCGGCGGCGGGGGCGGGGAGCTGTTTTTT. It encodes CASSLLGGGGGELFF.

This chain connects TRBV11-3 to TRBJ2-3; a possible D gene is TRBD2 (6 bases). The V gene's germline CDR1 is SGHNT and CDR2 YENEEA. This CDR3 has 13 amino acids. V lost 7 bases, J lost 3 bases, and 11 bases lay in between. The CDR3 bases are TGTGCCAGCAAGGAGGGTGGGACAGATACGCAGTATTTT. This gives the protein CASKEGGTDTQYF.

The chain links TRBV5-1 to TRBJ2-7; the D is unclear. This CDR3 has 14 amino acids. Trimming took 4 bases from V and 2 from J, leaving 13 bases between them. Per the germline V gene, CDR1 is SGHRS and CDR2 is YFSETQ. The CDR3 nucleotides read TGCGCCAGCAGCCGATCGGGTCGCCCCTACGAGCAGTACTTC. The encoded protein is CASSRSGRPYEQYF.

The J gene is TRBJ2-2, the V gene TRBV19; 7 bases align to TRBD1. This CDR3 region has 16 residues. The germline V gene has CDR1 LNHDA and CDR2 SQIVND (reference sequence). With 3 bases clipped from V and 0 bases from J, the junction kept 4 bases outside the gene matches. The CDR3 DNA reads TGTGCCAGTAGTATCAGGGGGAGTACGAACACCGGGGAGCTGTTTTTT. This gives the protein CASSIRGSTNTGELFF.

This clone is a singleton in its sample. The V gene is TRBV24-1, the J gene TRBJ1-5, with 7 positions matching TRBD1. With 4 bases clipped from V and 6 bases from J, the junction kept 8 bases outside the gene matches. Germline lookup yields CDR1 KGHDR and CDR2 SFDVKD. The CDR3 is 15 residues long. The CDR3 region is CATSERTGGGQPQHF. CDR3 in DNA: TGTGCCACCAGTGAAAGGACAGGCGGTGGTCAGCCCCAGCATTTT.

This chain links TRBV4-2 with TRBJ2-1, with 7 bases matching TRBD2. Per the germline V gene, CDR1 is LGHNA and CDR2 is YNFKEQ. This CDR3 region has 17 residues. The J segment lost 8 bases and the V segment lost 1 base, leaving 14 bases of the junction unmatched. DNA of the CDR3: TGTGCCAGCAGCCAAGTCCTGCTAGCGGCGGTGGGTGATGAGCAGTTCTTC. Translated, it gives CASSQVLLAAVGDEQFF.

This clone was picked up one time. V usage is TRBV5-1 and J usage is TRBJ1-1, with 9 nucleotides matching TRBD1. Germline values: CDR1 SGHRS, CDR2 YFSETQ. This CDR3 is built from 16 residues. The junction had 8 bases not matched to a gene; V was cut back by 4 bases and J by 1 base. CDR3 in DNA: TGCGCCAGCAGCCAGATCACAGGGGGCAGGAACACTGAAGCTTTCTTT. This gives the protein CASSQITGGRNTEAFF.

The sample holds one count of this clone. The chain joins TRBV5-5 to TRBJ1-3; D remains unclear. CDR1 is SGHKS and CDR2 is YYEKEE in the germline V gene (reference sequence). V was shortened by 1 base and J by 1 base, with 0 bases between the two germline ends. The length of the CDR3 is 12 residues. The CDR3 is CASSLSGNTIYF. The DNA for the CDR3 is TGTGCCAGCAGCTTGTCTGGAAACACCATATATTTT.

CDR3 in amino acids: CASSLGQLVNNEQFF. The CDR3 bases are TGTGCCAGCAGCTTAGGACAGCTAGTAAACAATGAGCAGTTCTTC. This rearrangement joins TRBV7-6 to TRBJ2-1; maybe TRBD1 (5 bases). This CDR3 is 15 amino acids long. Germline assignment: CDR1 SGHVS and CDR2 FNYEAQ. V was pared by 1 base and J by 5 bases, with 12 bases between.

The chain carries TRBV7-2 and TRBJ1-3; 7 positions agree with TRBD1. V lost 6 bases and J lost 2; bases outside the gene matches: 7. The germline CDR1 and CDR2 sequences are SGHTA and FQGNSA. CDR3 length: 15 residues. The CDR3 region has the DNA TGTGCCAGCAGACCGACAGGGTCAACTGGAAACACCATATATTTT. Its translation is CASRPTGSTGNTIYF.